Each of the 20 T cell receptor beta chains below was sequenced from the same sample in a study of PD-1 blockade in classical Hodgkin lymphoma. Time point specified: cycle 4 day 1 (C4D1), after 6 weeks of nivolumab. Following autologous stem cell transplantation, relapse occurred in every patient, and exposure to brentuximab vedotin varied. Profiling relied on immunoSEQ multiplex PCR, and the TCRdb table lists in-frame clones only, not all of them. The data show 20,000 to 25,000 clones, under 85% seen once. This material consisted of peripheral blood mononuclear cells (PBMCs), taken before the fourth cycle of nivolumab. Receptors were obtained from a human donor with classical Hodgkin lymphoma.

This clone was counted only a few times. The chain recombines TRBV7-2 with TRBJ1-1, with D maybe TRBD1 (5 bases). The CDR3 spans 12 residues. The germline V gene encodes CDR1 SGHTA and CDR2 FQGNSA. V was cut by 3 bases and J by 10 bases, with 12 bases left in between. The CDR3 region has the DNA TGTGCCAGCAGCTTGAGCAGGGTACGAGCTTTCTTT. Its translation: CASSLSRVRAFF.

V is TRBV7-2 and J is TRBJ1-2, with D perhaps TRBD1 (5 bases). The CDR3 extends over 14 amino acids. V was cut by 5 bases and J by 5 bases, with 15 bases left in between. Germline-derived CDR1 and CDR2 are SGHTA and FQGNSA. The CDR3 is CASSPAQGSYGYTF. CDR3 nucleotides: TGTGCCAGCAGCCCAGCGCAGGGCTCTTATGGCTACACCTTC. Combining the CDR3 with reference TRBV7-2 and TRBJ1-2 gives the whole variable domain GAGVSQSPSNKVTEKGKDVELRCDPISGHTALYWYRQSLGQGLEFLIYFQGNSAPDKSGLPSDRFSAERTGGSVSTLTIQRTQQEDSAVYLCASSPAQGSYGYTFGSGTRLTVV.

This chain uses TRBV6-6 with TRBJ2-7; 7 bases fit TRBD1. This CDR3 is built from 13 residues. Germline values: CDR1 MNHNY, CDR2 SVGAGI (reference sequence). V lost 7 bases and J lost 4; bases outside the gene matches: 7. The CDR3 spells CASTTGERYEQYF. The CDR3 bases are TGTGCCAGCACTACAGGGGAACGGTACGAGCAGTACTTC.

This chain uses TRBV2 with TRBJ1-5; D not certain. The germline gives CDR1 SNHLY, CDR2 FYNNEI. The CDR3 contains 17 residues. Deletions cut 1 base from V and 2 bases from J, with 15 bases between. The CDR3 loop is CASSEVGSAHGNQPQHF. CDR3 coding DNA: TGTGCCAGCAGTGAAGTGGGAAGTGCCCATGGCAATCAGCCCCAGCATTTT.

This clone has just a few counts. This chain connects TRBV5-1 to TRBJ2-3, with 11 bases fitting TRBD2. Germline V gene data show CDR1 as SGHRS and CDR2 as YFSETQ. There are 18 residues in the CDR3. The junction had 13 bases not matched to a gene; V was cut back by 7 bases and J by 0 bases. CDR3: CASQPLLAGVTSTDTQYF. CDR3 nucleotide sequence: TGCGCCAGCCAACCTTTACTAGCGGGGGTGACTAGCACAGATACGCAGTATTTT.

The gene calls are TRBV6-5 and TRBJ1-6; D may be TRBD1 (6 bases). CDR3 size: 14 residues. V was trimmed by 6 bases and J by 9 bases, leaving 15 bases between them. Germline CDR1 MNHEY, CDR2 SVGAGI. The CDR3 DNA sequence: TGTGCCAGCAGCCCCCAGGGGTCCGGTTCACCCCTCCACTTT. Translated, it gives CASSPQGSGSPLHF.

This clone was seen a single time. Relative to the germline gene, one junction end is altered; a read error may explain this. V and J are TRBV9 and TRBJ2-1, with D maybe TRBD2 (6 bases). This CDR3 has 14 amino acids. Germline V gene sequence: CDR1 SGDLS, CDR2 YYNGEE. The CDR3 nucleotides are TGTGCCAGCAGCGTAGGGGACTCCTTCAATGAGCAGTTCTTC. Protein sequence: CASSVGDSFNEQFF.

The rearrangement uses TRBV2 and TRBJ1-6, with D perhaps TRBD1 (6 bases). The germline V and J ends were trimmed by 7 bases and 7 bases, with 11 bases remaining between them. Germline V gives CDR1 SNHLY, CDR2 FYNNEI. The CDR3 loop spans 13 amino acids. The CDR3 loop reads CASIQGPNSPLHF. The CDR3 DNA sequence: TGTGCCAGCATTCAGGGGCCAAATTCACCCCTCCACTTT.

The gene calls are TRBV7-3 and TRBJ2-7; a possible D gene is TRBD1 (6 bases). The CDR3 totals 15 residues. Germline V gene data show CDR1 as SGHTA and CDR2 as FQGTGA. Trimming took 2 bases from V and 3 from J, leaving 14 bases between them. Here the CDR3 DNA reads TGTGCCAGCAGCTTAGTGTGGGGGCAGAACTACGAGCAGTACTTC. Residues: CASSLVWGQNYEQYF.

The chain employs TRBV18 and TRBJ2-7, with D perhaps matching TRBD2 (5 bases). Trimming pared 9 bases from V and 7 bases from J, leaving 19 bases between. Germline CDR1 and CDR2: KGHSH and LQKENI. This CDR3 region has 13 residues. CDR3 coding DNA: TGTGCCAGTTCGTATCTCAGCTCGGGAGAGCAGTACTTC. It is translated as CASSYLSSGEQYF.

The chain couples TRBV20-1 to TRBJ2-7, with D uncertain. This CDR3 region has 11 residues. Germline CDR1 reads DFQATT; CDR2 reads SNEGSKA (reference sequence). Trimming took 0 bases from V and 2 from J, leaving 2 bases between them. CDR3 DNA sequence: TGCAGTGCTAGAGATCCCTACGAGCAGTACTTC. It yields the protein CSARDPYEQYF.

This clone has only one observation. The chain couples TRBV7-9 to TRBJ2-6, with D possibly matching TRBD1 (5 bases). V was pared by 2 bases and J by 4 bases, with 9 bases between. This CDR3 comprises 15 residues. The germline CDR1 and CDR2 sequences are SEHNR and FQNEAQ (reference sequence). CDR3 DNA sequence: TGTGCCAGCAGCTTATGGGGCGGAGGGGCCAACGTCCTGACTTTC. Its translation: CASSLWGGGANVLTF.

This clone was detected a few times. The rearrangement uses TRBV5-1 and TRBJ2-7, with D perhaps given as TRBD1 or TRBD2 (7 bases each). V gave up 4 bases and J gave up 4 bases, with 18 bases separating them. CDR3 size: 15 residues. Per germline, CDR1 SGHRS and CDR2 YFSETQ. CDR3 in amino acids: CASSEAGGAVYEQYF. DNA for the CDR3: TGCGCCAGCAGCGAAGCAGGGGGGGCTGTGTACGAGCAGTACTTC.

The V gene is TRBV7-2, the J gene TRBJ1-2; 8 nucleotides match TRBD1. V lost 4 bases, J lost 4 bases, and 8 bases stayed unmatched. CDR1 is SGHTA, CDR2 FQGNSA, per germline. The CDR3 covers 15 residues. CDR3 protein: CASSSTGGIGYGYTF. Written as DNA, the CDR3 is TGTGCCAGCAGCTCTACAGGGGGTATCGGCTATGGCTACACCTTC.

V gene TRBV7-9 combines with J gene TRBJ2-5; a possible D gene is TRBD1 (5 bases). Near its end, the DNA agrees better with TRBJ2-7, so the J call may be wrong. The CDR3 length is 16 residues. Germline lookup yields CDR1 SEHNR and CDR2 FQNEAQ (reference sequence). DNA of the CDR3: TGTGCCAGCAGCTTCGGGCTCGTTACAGGAGTCTACGAGCAGTACTTC. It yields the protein CASSFGLVTGVYEQYF.

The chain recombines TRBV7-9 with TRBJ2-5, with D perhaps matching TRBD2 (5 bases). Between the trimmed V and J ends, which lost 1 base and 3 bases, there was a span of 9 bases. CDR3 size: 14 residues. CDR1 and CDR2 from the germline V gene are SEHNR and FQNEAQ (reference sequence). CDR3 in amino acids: CASSLDTGKETQYF. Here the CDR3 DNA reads TGTGCCAGCAGCTTAGATACGGGGAAAGAGACCCAGTACTTC. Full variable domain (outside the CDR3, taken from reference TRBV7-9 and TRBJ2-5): DTGVSQNPRHKITKRGQNVTFRCDPISEHNRLYWYRQTLGQGPEFLTYFQNEAQLEKSRLLSDRFSAERPKGSFSTLEIQRTEQGDSAMYLCASSLDTGKETQYFGPGTRLLVL.

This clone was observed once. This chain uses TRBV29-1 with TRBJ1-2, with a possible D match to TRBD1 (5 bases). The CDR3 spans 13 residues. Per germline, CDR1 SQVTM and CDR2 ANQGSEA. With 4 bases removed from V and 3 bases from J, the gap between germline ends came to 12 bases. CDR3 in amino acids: CSVARAGDYGYTF. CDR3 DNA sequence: TGCAGCGTTGCAAGGGCGGGGGACTATGGCTACACCTTC.

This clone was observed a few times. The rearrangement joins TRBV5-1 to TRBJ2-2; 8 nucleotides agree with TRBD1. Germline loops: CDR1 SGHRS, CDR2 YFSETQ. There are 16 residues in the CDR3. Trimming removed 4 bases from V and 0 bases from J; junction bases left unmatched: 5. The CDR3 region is CASSPRQGTNTGELFF. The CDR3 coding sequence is TGCGCCAGCAGCCCTCGACAGGGGACGAACACCGGGGAGCTGTTTTTT.

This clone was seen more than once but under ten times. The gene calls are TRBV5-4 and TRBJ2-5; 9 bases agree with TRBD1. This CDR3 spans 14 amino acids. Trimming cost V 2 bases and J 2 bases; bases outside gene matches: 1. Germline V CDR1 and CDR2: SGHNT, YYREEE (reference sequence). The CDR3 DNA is TGTGCCAGCAGCTTACAGGGGGCTCAAGAGACCCAGTACTTC. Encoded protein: CASSLQGAQETQYF. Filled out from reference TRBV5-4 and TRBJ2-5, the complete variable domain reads ETGVTQSPTHLIKTRGQQVTLRCSSQSGHNTVSWYQQALGQGPQFIFQYYREEENGRGNFPPRFSGLQFPNYSSELNVNALELDDSALYLCASSLQGAQETQYFGPGTRLLVL.

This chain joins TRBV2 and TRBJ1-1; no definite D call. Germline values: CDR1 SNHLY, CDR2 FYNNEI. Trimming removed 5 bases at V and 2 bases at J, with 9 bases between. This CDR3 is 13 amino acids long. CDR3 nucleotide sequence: TGTGCCAGCAGTCCGCGGGCTAACACTGAAGCTTTCTTT. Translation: CASSPRANTEAFF. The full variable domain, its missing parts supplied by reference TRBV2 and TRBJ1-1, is EPEVTQTPSHQVTQMGQEVILRCVPISNHLYFYWYRQILGQKVEFLVSFYNNEISEKSEIFDDQFSVERPDGSNFTLKIRSTKLEDSAMYFCASSPRANTEAFFGQGTRLTVV.